This T cell receptor beta chain came from a study of T cells expressing NK-cell markers. Study details: The TCR beta repertoires were obtained from sorted CD3+CD56+NKG2C+, CD3+CD56+NKG2C- and CD3+CD56-NKG2C+ T cells. There were seven HCMV-seropositive donors and one seronegative donor among the eight sequenced.

The CDR3 runs 13 residues. Germline V gene sequence: CDR1 GTSNPN, CDR2 SVGIG (reference sequence). TCRdb derives one entry per CDR3 protein from the 5' RACE reads, leaving out DNA. The sample has about 460,000 distinct CDR3 sequences, and its top ten clones hold under 1.5%. This receptor was obtained from a woman aged 50 to 65 in good health. The sequencing input was blood T cells: a sorted CD56 or NKG2C T cell subset, CD4+ or CD8+ T cells, or bulk PBMC T cells (not recorded which). The rearrangement uses TRBV30 and TRBJ1-5. CDR3 sequence: CAWAGGLSQPQHF.